These T cell receptor beta chains were read from a single sample in a study of blood T cell repertoires in COVID-19. Clones were read by immunoSEQ multiplex PCR, and TCRdb kept only the in-frame ones, dropping some. The repertoire includes some 150,000 clones, around 80% of them detected once, and roughly 34% sits in the top ten. The material sequenced was peripheral blood. The receptor source for this set is a human donor in a cohort sampled during active COVID-19. Each CDR3 is given with its conserved first and last residue. A D gene is named only where the DNA matches it firmly. The size of a clone is reported for some rows only, either as once, few or many, or as a class for expanded clones.

clone size | J gene | V gene | D gene | CDR3 protein | CDR3 DNA
- | TRBJ1-4 | TRBV4-2 | TRBD1 | CASSPGGTNEKLFF | TGTGCCAGCAGCCCAGGGGGCACTAATGAAAAACTGTTTTTT
- | TRBJ2-7 | TRBV5-1 | TRBD1 | CASSLEGQGTHHEQYF | TGCGCCAGCAGTCTAGAAGGACAGGGGACCCACCACGAGCAGTACTTC
- | TRBJ2-7 | TRBV7-8 | - | CASSSPTVVQYF | TGTGCCAGCAGCTCTCCCACGGTGGTGCAGTACTTC
- | TRBJ2-1 | TRBV9 | TRBD1 | CASSFGRGGDEQFF | TGTGCCAGCAGCTTCGGAAGAGGGGGCGATGAGCAGTTCTTC
- | TRBJ1-6 | TRBV7-9 | - | CASSLAGEGNSPLHF | TGTGCCAGCAGCTTAGCAGGGGAGGGTAATTCACCCCTCCACTTT
- | TRBJ1-1 | TRBV6-5 | - | CASRSRGEAFF | TGTGCCAGCAGGTCCCGGGGTGAAGCTTTCTTT
- | TRBJ2-7 | TRBV7-9 | - | CAGGTGPYEQYF | TGTGCCGGGGGGACGGGACCCTACGAGCAGTACTTC
- | TRBJ2-1 | TRBV7-2 | TRBD2 | CASSWGGSYNEQFF | TGTGCCAGCAGCTGGGGGGGGTCCTACAATGAGCAGTTCTTC
- | TRBJ1-6 | TRBV19 | - | CASSTRGMGVNSPLHF | TGTGCCAGTAGTACTCGGGGGATGGGGGTAAATTCACCCCTCCACTTT
- | TRBJ2-5 | TRBV29-1 | TRBD1 | CSVWTGGETQYF | TGCAGCGTTTGGACAGGGGGAGAGACCCAGTACTTC
- | TRBJ2-7 | TRBV2 | - | CASSARLAYEQYF | TGTGCCAGCAGTGCCCGATTAGCCTACGAGCAGTACTTC
- | TRBJ1-5 | TRBV9 | - | CASSVGQGSQPQHF | TGTGCCAGCAGCGTAGGGCAGGGGAGCCAGCCCCAGCATTTT
- | TRBJ1-2 | TRBV5-1 | - | CASSLDGSYGYTF | TGCGCCAGCAGCCTCGACGGGTCCTATGGCTACACCTTC
- | TRBJ2-7 | TRBV11-3 | TRBD1 | CASSSTGTQYF | TGTGCCAGCAGCTCGACAGGGACGCAGTACTTC
once | TRBJ2-3 | TRBV12-3/TRBV12-4 | - | CASVLQGTDTQYF | TGTGCCAGCGTATTACAGGGCACAGATACGCAGTATTTT
- | TRBJ1-5 | TRBV6-2/TRBV6-3 | TRBD1 | CASSYGGQGGLGRSNQPQHF | TGTGCCAGCAGTTACGGGGGACAGGGAGGACTGGGCAGGAGCAATCAGCCCCAGCATTTT
- | TRBJ1-6 | TRBV2 | - | CASSVGRNSPLHF | TGTGCCAGCAGTGTAGGGAGGAATTCACCCCTCCACTTT
- | TRBJ2-1 | TRBV10-3 | - | CAMREGRGIYNEQFF | TGTGCCATGAGGGAGGGCAGGGGAATTTACAATGAGCAGTTCTTC
- | TRBJ1-1 | TRBV9 | - | CASSVGANTEAFF | TGTGCCAGCAGCGTTGGGGCGAACACTGAAGCTTTCTTT
- | TRBJ2-5 | TRBV6-1 | - | CASSETGLQGETQYF | TGTGCCAGCAGTGAAACGGGACTCCAGGGAGAGACCCAGTACTTC
- | TRBJ2-3 | TRBV11-3 | - | CASSPTGNAQYF | TGTGCCAGCAGCCCTACAGGGAATGCGCAGTATTTT
- | TRBJ2-1 | TRBV19 | TRBD2 | CASSLGLAGGNEQFF | TGTGCCAGTAGTCTAGGACTAGCGGGGGGGAATGAGCAGTTCTTC
- | TRBJ1-1 | TRBV12-3/TRBV12-4 | - | CASSLGGGANAFF | TGTGCCAGCAGTTTAGGGGGGGGCGCGAATGCTTTCTTT
few | TRBJ2-5 | TRBV12-3/TRBV12-4 | TRBD2 | CASSPGLVGTQYF | TGTGCCAGCAGTCCGGGACTAGTCGGGACCCAGTACTTC
- | TRBJ2-7 | TRBV5-8 | - | CASSLIGQGPHSYEQYF | TGTGCCAGCAGCTTGATAGGGCAGGGGCCCCACTCCTACGAGCAGTACTTC
- | TRBJ1-3 | TRBV7-8 | - | CASSLVNTGNTIYF | TGTGCCAGCAGCTTAGTGAACACTGGAAACACCATATATTTT
- | TRBJ1-5 | TRBV19 | - | CASSIATRAGNQPQHF | TGTGCCAGTAGTATAGCTACCAGGGCGGGCAATCAGCCCCAGCATTTT
- | TRBJ2-1 | TRBV6-5 | TRBD2 | CAAGGGADVGQFF | TGTGCCGCAGGCGGGGGGGCCGATGTGGGGCAGTTCTTC
- | TRBJ1-1 | TRBV11-3 | - | CASRREAVADTEAFF | TGTGCCAGCAGGCGTGAGGCCGTCGCTGACACTGAAGCTTTCTTT
- | TRBJ2-2 | TRBV27 | TRBD2 | CASSLWGLAAGGELFF | TGTGCCAGCAGTTTATGGGGACTAGCGGCCGGCGGGGAGCTGTTTTTT
- | TRBJ1-1 | TRBV6-2/TRBV6-3 | - | CASSYERGSTEAFF | TGTGCCAGCAGTTATGAACGGGGGTCGACTGAAGCTTTCTTT
- | TRBJ2-5 | TRBV18 | - | CASSPAGSGLQETQYF | TGTGCCAGCTCACCTGCTGGTAGCGGTCTTCAAGAGACCCAGTACTTC
once | TRBJ2-2 | TRBV4-1 | - | CASSQETPYTGELFF | TGCGCCAGCAGCCAAGAGACTCCCTACACCGGGGAGCTGTTTTTT
- | TRBJ1-5 | TRBV6-5 | TRBD1 | CASGTGGYGNQPQHF | TGTGCCAGCGGGACAGGGGGCTATGGCAATCAGCCCCAGCATTTT
- | TRBJ1-5 | TRBV28 | - | CASRNSSWSRLFNQPQHF | TGTGCCAGCAGGAACTCTTCCTGGTCCAGACTCTTCAATCAGCCCCAGCATTTT
- | TRBJ2-2 | TRBV2 | - | CASSDTPGTGELFF | TGTGCCAGCAGTGACACTCCGGGGACCGGGGAGCTGTTTTTT
- | TRBJ1-5 | TRBV4-3 | - | CASSQDSGSNQPQHF | TGCGCCAGCAGCCAAGACTCCGGGAGCAATCAGCCCCAGCATTTT
- | TRBJ2-7 | TRBV21-1 | - | CASSLWTSGDSYEQYF | TGTGCCAGCAGCCTCTGGACTAGCGGTGACTCCTACGAGCAGTACTTC
- | TRBJ1-2 | TRBV7-9 | - | CASSPTGRSDYTF | TGTGCCAGCAGCCCCACGGGTCGGTCGGACTACACCTTC